The sequence of this TCR beta chain was determined in a study of identical twins. As concerns this clonotype: The antigen is undetermined.

Per the germline V gene, CDR1 is DFQATT and CDR2 is SNEGSKA (reference sequence). V was pared by 6 bases and J by 3 bases, with 14 bases between. The CDR3 extends over 13 amino acids. Broader study findings: The more abundant beta clonotypes in cord blood had fewer insertions, and memory repertoires did not show this. Researchers caution that invariant MAIT and iNKT cells could partly confound zero-insertion analyses. Out-of-frame alpha sequences that twins shared showed excess low generation probability.

A universal primer site was created by template switching, with the cDNA bearing unique molecular identifiers. TCRdb fed the 5' RACE reads into MiXCR, producing one record per CDR3 protein. This sample has 420,000 or so distinct CDR3 sequences, with under 20% found just once. J is TRBJ1-1 and V is TRBV20-1, with TRBD1 as a possible D gene (5 bases). This sequence was found in a man between 45 and 60 years old in good health. Sequencing used naive T cells sorted from blood. The CDR3 region has the DNA TGCAGTGCCCGTCCCAGGGAGTACACTGAAGCTTTCTTT. This sequence encodes CSARPREYTEAFF.